These 27 T cell receptor beta chains were all obtained from the same sample, sequenced in a study of T-cell memory formation after mild COVID-19. TCRdb itself ran the 5' RACE reads through MiXCR, one entry per CDR3 protein. The sample lists 500,000 to 550,000 distinct CDR3 sequences, roughly 21% occurring once. Input material: PBMCs or a T cell subset sorted from them (not recorded which). The receptors derive from an adult woman who had mild COVID-19 (a few samples of this study predate the infection). Cell type and time point are not known.

The chain joins TRBV20-1 to TRBJ1-2; weak D call: TRBD1 (6 bases). Trimming shortened V by 3 bases and J by 0 bases, and 14 bases separated the two germline ends. CDR3 length: 15 amino acids. In germline, CDR1 is DFQATT, CDR2 SNEGSKA (reference sequence). CDR3 nucleotide sequence: TGCAGTGCTAGTGAGCAGGGACACGCTAACTATGGCTACACCTTC. It yields the protein CSASEQGHANYGYTF.

V and J are TRBV20-1 and TRBJ2-5, with 8 nucleotides matching TRBD2. CDR3 size: 14 residues. Trimming cost V 3 bases and J 5 bases; bases outside gene matches: 8. Germline assignment: CDR1 DFQATT and CDR2 SNEGSKA (reference sequence). CDR3 sequence reads: CSASGGGSGETQYF. CDR3 DNA sequence: TGCAGTGCTAGCGGCGGGGGGTCTGGGGAGACCCAGTACTTC.

The V gene is TRBV20-1, the J gene TRBJ2-7; 8 bases are shared with TRBD2. The CDR3 is made up of 15 amino acids. Germline V gene lookup returns CDR1 DFQATT and CDR2 SNEGSKA (reference sequence). The V and J ends lost 1 base and 3 bases, in that order; junction bases with no gene match: 8. The CDR3 spells CSARGERETNYEQYF. In DNA, the CDR3 is TGCAGTGCTAGAGGTGAGCGGGAGACTAACTACGAGCAGTACTTC.

This clonotype has a handful of counts. This rearrangement joins TRBV7-2 to TRBJ1-2; D is unresolved. The CDR3 totals 12 residues. Germline V gives CDR1 SGHTA, CDR2 FQGNSA. Trimming took 1 base from V and 7 from J, leaving 7 bases between them. The CDR3 here is CASSLGGFGYTF. CDR3 nucleotide sequence: TGTGCCAGCAGCTTAGGGGGATTTGGCTACACCTTC.

This clonotype was picked up a small number of times. The chain recombines TRBV6-6 with TRBJ2-1; TRBD2 matches 8 bases. Germline trimming cut 5 bases from V and 3 bases from J; bases unmatched to any gene: 6. Germline values: CDR1 MNHNY, CDR2 SVGAGI (reference sequence). The CDR3 totals 15 residues. CDR3 loop: CASSTDGGVYNEQFF. The CDR3 nucleotides are TGTGCCAGCAGTACCGACGGGGGGGTCTACAATGAGCAGTTCTTC.

The chain is built from TRBV24-1 and TRBJ2-5, with D possibly being TRBD1 (6 bases). Trimming pared 3 bases from V and 5 bases from J, leaving 15 bases between. The CDR3 spans 15 residues. CDR1 and CDR2 from the germline V gene are KGHDR and SFDVKD. CDR3 in DNA: TGTGCCACCAGTGATGGAACAGGGTTCTCGGAGACCCAGTACTTC. It codes for CATSDGTGFSETQYF.

This chain uses TRBV3-1 with TRBJ1-2, with 9 bases identical to TRBD1. The junction had 11 bases not matched to a gene; V was cut back by 4 bases and J by 8 bases. The CDR3 covers 15 residues. Germline V gene lookup returns CDR1 LGHDT and CDR2 YNNKEL (reference sequence). The CDR3 is CASSLRTGDGGGYTF. The CDR3 DNA follows: TGTGCCAGCAGCCTTCGGACAGGGGATGGAGGAGGCTACACCTTC.

The table lists this clonotype with a few counts. This chain connects TRBV7-8 to TRBJ1-5; D may be TRBD1 (6 bases). The V end was cut by 5 bases, the J end by 4 bases, with 9 bases between. The germline V gene encodes CDR1 SGHVS and CDR2 FQNEAQ. The CDR3 runs 13 residues. CDR3 in amino acids: CASSEDRNQPQHF. The DNA for the CDR3 is TGTGCCAGCAGCGAGGACAGAAATCAGCCCCAGCATTTT.

The CDR3 DNA is TGTGCCAGCAGCAGCCGAGGGACGAACAATGAGCAGTTCTTC. This codes for CASSSRGTNNEQFF. The rearrangement links TRBV7-9 to TRBJ2-1; D possibly matches TRBD1 or TRBD2 (5 bases each). Germline V gene sequence: CDR1 SEHNR, CDR2 FQNEAQ (reference sequence). CDR3 length equals 14 residues. The V end was cut by 5 bases, the J end by 5 bases, with 13 bases between.

V usage is TRBV27 and J usage is TRBJ2-7; 12 bases agree with TRBD1. After removal of 5 bases from V and 5 bases from J, the junction contained 4 bases not matched to a gene. In germline, CDR1 is MNHEY, CDR2 SMNVEV (reference sequence). There are 14 residues in the CDR3. This chain's CDR3 is CASSGGTGGDEQYF. The CDR3 nucleotides read TGTGCCAGCAGTGGGGGGACAGGGGGCGACGAGCAGTACTTC.

This chain links TRBV6-6 with TRBJ2-1; 7 nucleotides line up with TRBD2. The V and J ends lost 6 bases and 2 bases, in that order; junction bases with no gene match: 7. The CDR3 extends over 15 amino acids. CDR1 and CDR2 from the germline V gene are MNHNY and SVGAGI (reference sequence). CDR3 nucleotides: TGTGCCAGCAGCCCGAAAGCGGGAACCTACAATGAGCAGTTCTTC. It encodes CASSPKAGTYNEQFF.

The genes are TRBV20-1 and TRBJ2-6; D not certain. CDR3 length: 15 amino acids. Germline CDR1 DFQATT, CDR2 SNEGSKA (reference sequence). V lost 0 bases and J lost 4, with 10 bases in between. Written as DNA, the CDR3 is TGCAGTGCTAGAGATCTTCGGACGGGGGCCAACGTCCTGACTTTC. Translation gives CSARDLRTGANVLTF.

This clonotype was found a few times. The chain employs TRBV7-2 and TRBJ1-2; TRBD1 matches 8 bases. The CDR3 loop spans 16 amino acids. Per germline, CDR1 SGHTA and CDR2 FQGNSA. Losses at the gene ends were 5 bases for V and 1 base for J; bases not matched to a gene: 9. CDR3 DNA sequence: TGTGCCAGCAGCCAAACCGGGACAGGAGTTAACTATGGCTACACCTTC. Translating gives CASSQTGTGVNYGYTF. The full variable domain, rest sourced from reference TRBV7-2 and TRBJ1-2, is GAGVSQSPSNKVTEKGKDVELRCDPISGHTALYWYRQSLGQGLEFLIYFQGNSAPDKSGLPSDRFSAERTGGSVSTLTIQRTQQEDSAVYLCASSQTGTGVNYGYTFGSGTRLTVV.

In this sample, this clonotype turned up a few times. The rearrangement joins TRBV27 to TRBJ2-1, with D perhaps matching TRBD1 (5 bases). CDR3 size: 13 residues. The V gene lost 4 bases and the J gene lost 8 bases, with 12 bases spanning the gap. The germline V gene encodes CDR1 MNHEY and CDR2 SMNVEV (reference sequence). The DNA of the CDR3 is TGTGCCAGCAGTTGGGCAGGGTGGGATGAGCAGTTCTTC. Translation gives CASSWAGWDEQFF.

V is TRBV6-5 and J is TRBJ2-1; D is perhaps TRBD1 (5 bases). Germline CDR1 reads MNHEY; CDR2 reads SVGAGI. The CDR3 consists of 17 residues. With 0 bases removed from V and 0 bases from J, the gap between germline ends came to 12 bases. CDR3 bases: TGTGCCAGCAGTTACTCAGATAGGGGTTCCTCCTACAATGAGCAGTTCTTC. As protein: CASSYSDRGSSYNEQFF.

This clonotype was counted between two and nine times. V gene TRBV27 combines with J gene TRBJ2-1, with 7 nucleotides matching TRBD1. There are 13 residues in the CDR3. V was clipped by 0 bases and J by 10 bases; unmatched bases: 3. The V gene's germline CDR1 is MNHEY and CDR2 SMNVEV (reference sequence). For the CDR3, the DNA is TGTGCCAGCAGTTTATCAGGGGGCAGGGAGCAGTTCTTC. Amino acids: CASSLSGGREQFF.

This clonotype was observed a few times. The genes are TRBV24-1 and TRBJ2-5, with TRBD1 matching 7 bases. Per germline, CDR1 KGHDR and CDR2 SFDVKD. The ends lost 3 bases at V and 4 bases at J; junction bases unmatched: 10. The CDR3 sequence is 16 residues long. The CDR3 nucleotides are TGTGCCACCAGTGATAGGGGGCTTAATTTTCTAGAGACCCAGTACTTC. This gives the protein CATSDRGLNFLETQYF.

The J gene is TRBJ1-2, the V gene TRBV2, with D possibly TRBD1 on 5 matching bases. CDR1 is SNHLY, CDR2 FYNNEI, per germline. The germline V and J ends were trimmed by 11 bases and 8 bases, with 24 bases remaining between them. The length of the CDR3 is 14 residues. The chain's CDR3 is CALWVLEGPEGYTF. The CDR3 DNA reads as TGTGCCCTCTGGGTGTTGGAGGGGCCGGAGGGCTACACCTTC.

This chain links TRBV3-1 with TRBJ1-2, with D maybe TRBD1 (5 bases). From germline, CDR1 is LGHDT and CDR2 YNNKEL (reference sequence). This CDR3 has 15 residues. The V end lost 0 bases, the J end lost 8 bases, and 16 bases lay between the germline ends. The CDR3 nucleotides read TGTGCCAGCAGCCAAGATGGTAGACCCCGGGGCGGCTACACCTTC. Its protein is CASSQDGRPRGGYTF.

In its sample, this clonotype was seen a few times. V gene TRBV24-1 combines with J gene TRBJ1-2; tentative D call: TRBD1 (6 bases). The germline gives CDR1 KGHDR, CDR2 SFDVKD. This CDR3 is 12 amino acids long. V was trimmed by 3 bases and J by 11 bases, leaving 12 bases between them. The CDR3 region has the DNA TGTGCCACCAGTGATAGGACAGCTAGATACACCTTC. Amino acids: CATSDRTARYTF.

This clonotype was seen a handful of times. The chain recombines TRBV6-5 with TRBJ2-3; perhaps TRBD1 as D (5 bases). CDR3 length: 15 amino acids. Trimming stripped 5 bases from V and 3 bases from J, with 15 bases between. Germline CDR1 is MNHEY and CDR2 is SVGAGI. CDR3 DNA: TGTGCCAGCAGTATCCGCGGCAGGGCGACAGATACGCAGTATTTT. Protein sequence: CASSIRGRATDTQYF.

The chain recombines TRBV7-9 with TRBJ2-2, with a tentative D call TRBD2 (5 bases). Germline values: CDR1 SEHNR, CDR2 FQNEAQ (reference sequence). There are 15 residues in the CDR3. Trimming took 5 bases from V and 4 from J, leaving 14 bases between them. The CDR3 is CASSTRTVGTGELFF. CDR3 DNA sequence: TGTGCCAGCAGCACTAGGACCGTCGGCACCGGGGAGCTGTTTTTT.

Only a few counts were recorded for this clonotype. This chain uses TRBV7-3 with TRBJ2-3; 10 bases are a match to TRBD2. This CDR3 has 15 residues. V lost 3 bases, J lost 2 bases, and 2 bases stayed unmatched. Germline V CDR1 and CDR2: SGHTA, FQGTGA. For the CDR3, the DNA is TGTGCCAGCAGCTTTAGCGGGGGGTACACAGATACGCAGTATTTT. Translating gives CASSFSGGYTDTQYF.

This clonotype was counted a few times. The V call is TRBV29-1, the J call TRBJ2-7; D may be TRBD1 (5 bases). CDR1 and CDR2 (germline): SQVTM, ANQGSEA. The CDR3 runs 11 residues. Trimming took 6 bases from V and 3 from J, leaving 9 bases between them. The CDR3 sequence: CSVAGIYEQYF. CDR3 nucleotide sequence: TGCAGCGTCGCAGGGATCTACGAGCAGTACTTC.

The table lists this clonotype with a count of one. The chain couples TRBV20-1 to TRBJ2-7, with 15 bases aligning to TRBD2. V was pared by 0 bases and J by 7 bases, with 4 bases of the junction left unmatched. The CDR3 extends over 15 amino acids. Germline loops: CDR1 DFQATT, CDR2 SNEGSKA (reference sequence). The CDR3 DNA sequence: TGCAGTGCTAGAGACCTCGGACTAGCGGGAGGGGAGCAGTACTTC. As protein: CSARDLGLAGGEQYF.

This sequence joins TRBV2 and TRBJ1-2; possible D gene TRBD1, 6 bases. Trimming shortened V by 9 bases and J by 3 bases, and 11 bases separated the two germline ends. CDR3 length: 12 residues. Germline CDR1 is SNHLY and CDR2 is FYNNEI. The chain's CDR3 is CARQGVDYGYTF. As DNA, the CDR3 is TGTGCCAGACAGGGAGTGGACTATGGCTACACCTTC.

This clonotype has more than one count but fewer than ten. V gene TRBV15 combines with J gene TRBJ1-5; tentative D call: TRBD1 (5 bases). CDR3 length equals 15 residues. Germline CDR1 and CDR2: LNHNV and YYDKDF (reference sequence). V was shortened by 4 bases and J by 7 bases, with 17 bases between the two germline ends. The CDR3 bases are TGTGCCACCAGCACGAGTCGGGGGTTCCTCCAGCCCCAGCATTTT. Its protein product is CATSTSRGFLQPQHF.